Listed below are T cell receptor beta chains from one sample, sequenced in a study of Graves' ophthalmopathy and Graves' hyperthyroidism. TCRdb called the multiplex PCR reads again in MiXCR, with one record for every CDR3 protein. The sample shows 500,000 to 700,000 distinct CDR3 sequences, 22% of them seen only once. The sequencing input was peripheral blood. The receptors originated from a woman younger than 30 with stable Graves' hyperthyroidism. Some clones in this sample may be carry-over from other donors' samples. CDR3s include the opening cysteine and the closing phenylalanine or tryptophan. The D gene is left open where the match is weak. Size values are once, few and many counts, or a class for expanded clones, and some rows have none.

j_gene | d_gene | v_gene | abundance | CDR3aa | CDR3nt
TRBJ2-5 | TRBD2 | TRBV27 | many | CASSLASGGFQETQYF | TGTGCCAGCAGTTTAGCTAGCGGGGGGTTCCAAGAGACCCAGTACTTC
TRBJ2-5 | NA | TRBV28 | NA | CASSLTPAQETQYF | TGTGCCAGCAGTTTAACTCCGGCCCAAGAGACCCAGTACTTC
TRBJ2-2 | NA | TRBV20-1 | many | CSARGDAGPNFLGTGELFF | TGCAGTGCCAGGGGGGACGCGGGGCCTAATTTTTTGGGTACCGGGGAGCTGTTTTTT
TRBJ1-1 | NA | TRBV12-3/TRBV12-4 | NA | CASSFPAGQPNTEAFF | TGTGCCAGCAGTTTTCCCGCTGGACAGCCGAACACTGAAGCTTTCTTT
TRBJ1-5 | NA | TRBV19 | many | CASKGWGGSQPQHF | TGTGCCAGTAAAGGTTGGGGAGGAAGTCAGCCCCAGCATTTT
TRBJ2-7 | TRBD2 | TRBV20-1 | many | CSARDVAGGTYEQYF | TGCAGTGCTAGAGACGTAGCGGGAGGGACCTACGAGCAGTACTTC
TRBJ2-5 | NA | TRBV24-1 | NA | CATSYKETQYF | TGTGCCACCAGCTACAAAGAGACCCAGTACTTC
TRBJ2-5 | NA | TRBV20-1 | many | CSAREVWEVETQYF | TGCAGTGCTAGAGAGGTCTGGGAGGTAGAGACCCAGTACTTC
TRBJ2-5 | NA | TRBV4-1 | many | CASSQNPQETQYF | TGCGCCAGCAGCCAAAACCCGCAAGAGACCCAGTACTTC
TRBJ1-5 | NA | TRBV10-2 | NA | CASSESGEYSNQPQHF | TGCGCCAGCAGTGAGTCGGGGGAGTATAGCAATCAGCCCCAGCATTTT
TRBJ1-2 | TRBD1 | TRBV7-8 | few | CASSLRGLGYTF | TGTGCCAGCAGCTTAAGGGGGCTGGGCTACACCTTC
TRBJ2-5 | TRBD2 | TRBV2 | NA | CASRDIAGFDQETKYF | TGTGCCAGCAGGGATATAGCGGGTTTCGACCAAGAGACCAAGTACTTC
TRBJ1-2 | TRBD1 | TRBV29-1 | NA | CSVKTPGTGGYYGYTF | TGCAGCGTCAAAACGCCGGGGACAGGGGGGTACTATGGCTACACCTTC
TRBJ1-1 | NA | TRBV6-2/TRBV6-3 | NA | CASSPADTEAFF | TGTGCCAGCAGCCCGGCGGACACTGAAGCTTTCTTT
TRBJ2-7 | TRBD1 | TRBV4-1 | many | CASSQVRGKVNEQYF | TGCGCCAGCAGCCAAGTCAGGGGGAAGGTCAACGAGCAGTACTTC
TRBJ1-2 | TRBD1 | TRBV12-3/TRBV12-4 | many | CASSSAGTVYGYTF | TGTGCCAGCAGTTCCGCCGGGACAGTCTATGGCTACACCTTC
TRBJ1-2 | NA | TRBV12-5 | NA | CASGSPDGYTF | TGTGCTAGTGGTTCCCCCGACGGCTACACCTTC
TRBJ2-5 | TRBD2 | TRBV29-1 | many | CSVEPVLASGAQRGETQYF | TGCAGCGTTGAACCCGTTCTAGCGAGCGGGGCCCAGCGAGGGGAGACCCAGTACTTC
TRBJ1-2 | NA | TRBV10-1 | many | CASSESGRWGYTF | TGCGCCAGCAGTGAGTCTGGCCGATGGGGCTACACCTTC
TRBJ1-5 | TRBD1 | TRBV12-3/TRBV12-4 | few | CASTRTGNQPQHF | TGTGCCAGCACTCGGACAGGGAATCAGCCCCAGCATTTT
TRBJ1-1 | TRBD1 | TRBV29-1 | once | CSAQGVRGAEAFF | TGCAGCGCCCAAGGGGTCAGGGGGGCTGAAGCTTTCTTT
TRBJ1-6 | NA | TRBV5-1 | many | CASSFGGTDNSPLHF | TGCGCCAGCAGCTTCGGGGGAACGGATAATTCACCCCTCCACTTT
TRBJ1-3 | NA | TRBV6-1 | NA | CANSESRSSVSGNTIYF | TGTGCCAACAGTGAATCTCGATCGAGCGTCTCTGGAAACACCATATATTTT
TRBJ1-2 | NA | TRBV29-1 | many | CSVSTEYYGYTF | TGCAGCGTTAGTACAGAGTACTATGGCTACACCTTC
TRBJ2-2 | NA | TRBV7-2 | few | CASSAVGGYTGELFF | TGTGCCAGCAGCGCCGTTGGGGGGTACACCGGGGAGCTGTTTTTT
TRBJ1-3 | TRBD1 | TRBV12-3/TRBV12-4 | many | CASSSHFGTGASGNTIYF | TGTGCCAGCAGTTCTCACTTTGGGACAGGGGCCTCTGGAAACACCATATATTTT
TRBJ1-2 | NA | TRBV2 | many | CASSEDGSYGYTF | TGTGCCAGCAGTGAGGACGGTAGCTATGGCTACACCTTC